The clone carrying this T cell receptor (beta chain) came up a few times. Reverse transcription of extracted RNA yielded cDNA, which provided the sequencing template. This table comes from immunoSEQ multiplex PCR, and its TCRdb copy is limited to in-frame clones, with some not included. The data hold under 250,000 clones, with 50% to 65% observed a single time. CDR1 and CDR2 from the germline V gene are SQVTM and ANQGSEA. The trim removed 7 bases at V and 6 bases at J, leaving 5 bases unmatched. The CDR3 runs to 12 residues. This entry is derived from a study of CD8+ T cells in alopecia areata. The chain combines TRBV29-1 with TRBJ1-1; TRBD1 matches 10 bases. The sample in question was CD4+ T cells sorted from blood, obtained at week 0. The TCR originated in a human donor with alopecia areata. CDR3 in amino acids: CSAPGQGPEAFF. CDR3 coding DNA: TGCAGCGCACCGGGACAGGGGCCTGAAGCTTTCTTT.